One and the same sample provided the 3 T cell receptor beta chains below, sequenced in a study of control samples from healthy donors and cancer patients. Clones were read by immunoSEQ multiplex PCR, and TCRdb kept only the in-frame ones, dropping some. This table holds about 61,000 clones, nearly 90% found once. Sequences were obtained from PBMCs. The receptors were gathered from a man in his sixties with colorectal cancer.

The chain couples TRBV21-1 to TRBJ1-1. TRBV21-1 is a pseudogene locus. This CDR3 contains 10 residues. CDR3 loop: CASSNPSAFF. For the CDR3, the DNA is TGTGCCAGCAGCAACCCTTCAGCTTTCTTT.

This clone showed up just once. The V gene is TRBV3-1 (or the pseudogene TRBV3-2), the J gene TRBJ2-7; a possible D gene is TRBD1 (6 bases). Germline V gives CDR1 LGHDT, CDR2 YNNKEL (reference sequence). This CDR3 comprises 17 residues. Between the trimmed V and J ends, which lost 0 bases and 3 bases, there was a span of 18 bases. The CDR3 nucleotides are TGTGCCAGCAGCCAAGATGGGGGCACGTCGACAGTCTACGAGCAGTACTTC. Amino acid sequence: CASSQDGGTSTVYEQYF.

The V and J genes are TRBV3-1 (or the pseudogene TRBV3-2) and TRBJ1-4; no clear D. The V gene lost 5 bases and the J gene lost 7 bases, with 14 bases spanning the gap. The CDR3 consists of 14 residues. CDR1 is LGHDT, CDR2 YNNKEL, per germline (reference sequence). In nucleotides, the CDR3 is TGTGCCAGCAGCTCCACGGACCGAGGTGAAAAACTGTTTTTT. It codes for CASSSTDRGEKLFF.